The 28 T cell receptor beta chains reported below all come from one sample, sequenced in a study of early T cells in non-severe SARS-CoV-2 infection. One entry per CDR3 protein results from TCRdb running MiXCR on the 5' RACE reads. The sample lists roughly 100,000 distinct CDR3 sequences, roughly an eighth occurring once. The sample comprised whole blood. Receptor source: an adult who was a healthcare worker with PCR-confirmed SARS-CoV-2 infection or an uninfected control (not recorded which).

The gene calls are TRBV20-1 and TRBJ2-3, with 14 bases fitting TRBD2. Trimming cost V 4 bases and J 8 bases; bases outside gene matches: 14. CDR1 and CDR2 from the germline V gene are DFQATT and SNEGSKA (reference sequence). The CDR3 extends over 17 amino acids. The CDR3 sequence: CSATGTSGGPTRGTQYF. In DNA, the CDR3 is TGCAGTGCTACCGGGACTAGCGGGGGACCCACCAGGGGTACGCAGTATTTT.

The rearrangement joins TRBV7-2 to TRBJ2-3; D is undetermined. This CDR3 comprises 14 residues. Germline V gene lookup returns CDR1 SGHTA and CDR2 FQGNSA. Trimming took 5 bases from V and 4 from J, leaving 13 bases between them. CDR3 DNA sequence: TGTGCCAGCAGCCCCGACCTGAAGGCAGATACGCAGTATTTT. Protein: CASSPDLKADTQYF.

The DNA for the CDR3 is TGTGCCAGCAGTCCTTCCCGGGGCGAGCAGTACTTC. Its translation: CASSPSRGEQYF. This sequence joins TRBV28 and TRBJ2-7; weak D call: TRBD2 (5 bases). Per the germline V gene, CDR1 is MDHEN and CDR2 is SYDVKM. V shed 5 bases and J shed 6 bases, with 11 bases lying between them. This CDR3 is built from 12 residues.

At least ten counts were recorded for this clonotype. The chain couples TRBV27 to TRBJ2-1, with 8 positions matching TRBD1. Germline values: CDR1 MNHEY, CDR2 SMNVEV (reference sequence). With 2 bases clipped from V and 10 bases from J, the junction kept 13 bases outside the gene matches. The CDR3 consists of 16 residues. CDR3 coding DNA: TGTGCCAGCAGTTTACGTTGGGCAGGGGGCGGATTGGAGCAGTTCTTC. Its protein is CASSLRWAGGGLEQFF.

This sequence joins TRBV7-2 and TRBJ1-6, with D perhaps matching TRBD1 (6 bases). V lost 5 bases, J lost 7 bases, and 12 bases lay in between. CDR1 SGHTA and CDR2 FQGNSA come from the germline V gene. There are 14 residues in the CDR3. The chain's CDR3 is CASSRTGRNSPLHF. In DNA form, the CDR3 reads TGTGCCAGCAGCCGAACAGGGCGGAATTCACCCCTCCACTTT.

Many counts were recorded for this clonotype. This chain joins TRBV25-1 and TRBJ2-5; D not certain. V lost 3 bases to trimming and J lost 0 bases, with 11 bases between them. This CDR3 has 15 amino acids. Per the germline V gene, CDR1 is MGHDK and CDR2 is SYGVNS. In DNA form, the CDR3 reads TGTGCCAGCAGTGATTTTAGTGGGGACCAAGAGACCCAGTACTTC. Translating it yields CASSDFSGDQETQYF.

The V and J genes are TRBV5-1 and TRBJ2-3; 8 bases match TRBD2. Germline V gene lookup returns CDR1 SGHRS and CDR2 YFSETQ. The CDR3 consists of 16 residues. V gave up 0 bases and J gave up 3 bases; unmatched junction bases: 6. The CDR3 DNA sequence: TGCGCCAGCAGCTTGGGGACTAGCCCAGCAACAGATACGCAGTATTTT. Encoded protein: CASSLGTSPATDTQYF.

A remark on this clonotype: A junction boundary mismatches the germline segment, possibly from a read error. This chain joins TRBV10-2 and TRBJ1-6, with 8 bases identical to TRBD1. From germline, CDR1 is WSHSY and CDR2 SAAADI. The CDR3 totals 12 residues. CDR3 loop: CASSDPNRGAFF. The DNA of the CDR3 is TGCGCCAGCAGTGACCCGAACAGGGGGGCCTTCTTT.

The rearrangement links TRBV20-1 to TRBJ2-2, with unresolved D. CDR1 is DFQATT and CDR2 is SNEGSKA in the germline V gene (reference sequence). The CDR3 loop spans 13 amino acids. V lost 7 bases, J lost 0 bases, and 9 bases lay in between. CDR3 DNA: TGCAGTGGAAAAACCGCGAACACCGGGGAGCTGTTTTTT. Translated, it gives CSGKTANTGELFF.

The table lists this clonotype with many counts. This chain uses TRBV29-1 with TRBJ2-5; 12 bases map to TRBD2. The J segment lost 0 bases and the V segment lost 3 bases, leaving 5 bases of the junction unmatched. Germline V gene lookup returns CDR1 SQVTM and CDR2 ANQGSEA. This CDR3 is built from 16 residues. CDR3: CSVDRGLAGHQETQYF. The CDR3 bases are TGCAGCGTTGACCGAGGACTAGCGGGGCACCAAGAGACCCAGTACTTC.

This clonotype showed up many times. The chain has TRBV28 and TRBJ2-7; possible D gene TRBD1, 5 bases. CDR1 is MDHEN, CDR2 SYDVKM, per germline. There are 12 residues in the CDR3. V was shortened by 5 bases and J by 9 bases, with 14 bases between the two germline ends. The CDR3 is CASSVEGVGQYF. Here the CDR3 DNA reads TGTGCCAGCAGTGTAGAAGGGGTCGGGCAGTACTTC.

The chain employs TRBV12-5 and TRBJ2-5, with 8 bases aligning to TRBD2. Germline V gene data show CDR1 as LGHNT and CDR2 as FRNRAP. The CDR3 extends over 15 amino acids. Losses at the gene ends were 1 base for V and 5 bases for J; bases not matched to a gene: 6. The CDR3 loop is CASGLGIGGAETQYF. Written as DNA, the CDR3 is TGTGCTAGTGGTTTGGGAATCGGGGGGGCGGAGACCCAGTACTTC. The full variable domain, in which reference TRBV12-5 and TRBJ2-5 provide the parts outside the CDR3, is DARVTQTPRHKVTEMGQEVTMRCQPILGHNTVFWYRQTMMQGLELLAYFRNRAPLDDSGMPKDRFSAEMPDATLATLKIQPSEPRDSAVYFCASGLGIGGAETQYFGPGTRLLVL.

This clonotype came up a few times. This sequence joins TRBV5-1 and TRBJ1-2; D call uncertain. CDR3 length equals 12 residues. Deletions cut 2 bases from V and 8 bases from J, with 10 bases between. Germline values: CDR1 SGHRS, CDR2 YFSETQ. The CDR3 spells CASSFSGEGYTF. CDR3 bases: TGCGCCAGCAGCTTTTCGGGAGAGGGCTACACCTTC.

This clonotype was seen more than once but under ten times. The J gene is TRBJ1-1, the V gene TRBV5-5; 7 bases are shared with TRBD1. The CDR3 loop spans 15 amino acids. With 1 base clipped from V and 5 bases from J, the junction kept 8 bases outside the gene matches. Germline V gene sequence: CDR1 SGHKS, CDR2 YYEKEE (reference sequence). The CDR3 DNA reads TGTGCCAGCAGCTTGAAACAGGGGAGAGGGACTGAAGCTTTCTTT. Its protein product is CASSLKQGRGTEAFF.

The CDR3 DNA is TGTGCCACCAAACCCGGGACAGAAACCTACGAGCAGTACTTC. Residues: CATKPGTETYEQYF. The V and J genes are TRBV10-3 and TRBJ2-7, with TRBD1 matching over 7 bases. After removal of 10 bases from V and 2 bases from J, the junction contained 11 bases not matched to a gene. CDR3 length: 14 residues. CDR1 is ENHRY and CDR2 is SYGVKD in the germline V gene.

This clonotype was counted a few times. The chain employs TRBV28 and TRBJ2-5; 10 nucleotides align to TRBD2. The CDR3 totals 19 residues. CDR1 and CDR2 from the germline V gene are MDHEN and SYDVKM. V dropped 5 bases and J dropped 2; count of bases not matched to a gene: 17. CDR3 loop: CASSPIGLAVRTPQETQYF. The CDR3 bases are TGTGCCAGCAGTCCCATCGGACTAGCGGTTCGTACGCCTCAAGAGACCCAGTACTTC.

The V gene is TRBV6-1, the J gene TRBJ1-5, with a weak D call TRBD1 (6 bases). The CDR3 spans 16 residues. Trimming pared 2 bases from V and 2 bases from J, leaving 13 bases between. Germline V CDR1 and CDR2: MNHNS, SASEGT. The CDR3 loop reads CASSETQGKGNQPQHF. The CDR3 nucleotides are TGTGCCAGCAGTGAAACCCAGGGGAAGGGCAATCAGCCCCAGCATTTT.

This clonotype was counted only a few times. The chain combines TRBV2 with TRBJ2-3, with 9 bases identical to TRBD1. CDR1 SNHLY and CDR2 FYNNEI come from the germline V gene. The CDR3 is made up of 14 amino acids. J lost 0 bases, V lost 8 bases, and 3 bases had no gene match. This chain's CDR3 is CASFDRGSTDTQYF. CDR3 coding DNA: TGTGCCAGCTTCGACAGGGGGAGCACAGATACGCAGTATTTT.

The table lists this clonotype with many counts. The J gene is TRBJ1-1, the V gene TRBV5-1; D is possibly TRBD1 (6 bases). The CDR3 extends over 14 amino acids. The V gene lost 0 bases and the J gene lost 3 bases, with 9 bases spanning the gap. Germline lookup yields CDR1 SGHRS and CDR2 YFSETQ. CDR3 amino acids: CASSLEGHYTEAFF. In DNA, the CDR3 is TGCGCCAGCAGCTTGGAGGGACACTACACTGAAGCTTTCTTT. Full variable domain (remainder filled in from reference TRBV5-1 and TRBJ1-1): KAGVTQTPRYLIKTRGQQVTLSCSPISGHRSVSWYQQTPGQGLQFLFEYFSETQRNKGNFPGRFSGRQFSNSRSEMNVSTLELGDSALYLCASSLEGHYTEAFFGQGTRLTVV.

This clonotype was counted ten times or more. J is TRBJ2-1 and V is TRBV4-3; D gene ambiguous. The CDR3 spans 14 residues. Trimming cost V 0 bases and J 7 bases, with 10 bases left between them. CDR1 and CDR2 from the germline V gene are LGHNA and YSLEER. The CDR3 region has the DNA TGCGCCAGCAGCCAAGAACTGGGCAGTAATGAGCAGTTCTTC. It is translated as CASSQELGSNEQFF.

This clonotype was counted a few times. This chain connects TRBV2 to TRBJ2-7, with D perhaps matching TRBD1 or TRBD2 (5 bases each). Trimming cost V 6 bases and J 2 bases, with 11 bases left between them. Germline V CDR1 and CDR2: SNHLY, FYNNEI. The CDR3 is 13 amino acids. CDR3: CASSPMGAYEQYF. The CDR3, as DNA: TGTGCCAGCAGCCCCATGGGGGCCTACGAGCAGTACTTC.

Only one count was recorded for this clonotype. A much bigger clone sits one base away, suggesting this may be a read error. The chain is built from TRBV25-1 and TRBJ2-5, with no clear D. CDR3 length: 15 residues. CDR1 MGHDK and CDR2 SYGVNS come from the germline V gene. V gave up 6 bases and J gave up 0 bases, with 14 bases separating them. This chain's CDR3 is CASSPRAVHQETQYF. CDR3 DNA: TGTGCCAGCAGCCCTCGGGCGGTTCACCAAGAGACCCAGTACTTC.

This clonotype was seen ten or more times. The chain joins TRBV12-3 or TRBV12-4 to TRBJ1-3; D remains unclear. The CDR3 contains 16 residues. Deletions cut 7 bases from V and 4 bases from J, with 20 bases between. CDR3 residues: CASNHPGERSGNTIYF. The DNA of the CDR3 is TGTGCCAGCAATCACCCCGGGGAGCGGTCCGGAAACACCATATATTTT.

This clonotype was picked up a small number of times. V is TRBV28 and J is TRBJ2-3; 11 nucleotides line up with TRBD1. V dropped 9 bases and J dropped 1; count of bases not matched to a gene: 3. The CDR3 runs 14 residues. The germline gives CDR1 MDHEN, CDR2 SYDVKM. CDR3 amino acids: CARDRGLRTDTQYF. For the CDR3, the DNA is TGTGCCAGGGACAGGGGGCTTCGCACAGATACGCAGTATTTT.

The table lists this clonotype with a few counts. The V call is TRBV20-1, the J call TRBJ2-1, with D tentatively TRBD1 or TRBD2 (6 bases each). CDR1 DFQATT and CDR2 SNEGSKA come from the germline V gene (reference sequence). Trimming left V 7 bases short and J 7 bases short, with 20 bases between. The CDR3 is made up of 14 amino acids. The CDR3 DNA sequence: TGCAGTGTCCGCCTTGGGGGGCTACGAAATGAGCAGTTCTTC. It is translated as CSVRLGGLRNEQFF.

This clonotype was observed at least ten times. The chain combines TRBV20-1 with TRBJ2-7, with a possible D match to TRBD2 (5 bases). Trimming shortened V by 6 bases and J by 1 base, and 10 bases separated the two germline ends. The CDR3 is 12 amino acids. Germline V gene data show CDR1 as DFQATT and CDR2 as SNEGSKA (reference sequence). CDR3 DNA: TGCAGTGCGAGGACTTATTCCTACGAGCAGTACTTC. This encodes CSARTYSYEQYF.

This clonotype was recorded many times. The genes are TRBV18 and TRBJ2-7; 14 nucleotides agree with TRBD2. The CDR3 sequence is 15 residues long. The V gene end was trimmed by 3 bases and the J gene end by 5 bases; junction bases not matched to a gene: 3. Germline lookup yields CDR1 KGHSH and CDR2 LQKENI. The chain's CDR3 is CASSPTSGGAHEQYF. CDR3 DNA: TGTGCCAGCTCACCGACTAGCGGGGGGGCCCACGAGCAGTACTTC.

This clonotype occurred a few times. The chain is built from TRBV11-2 and TRBJ1-1; unclear D gene. CDR3 length: 15 residues. From germline, CDR1 is SGHAT and CDR2 FQNNGV. V gave up 4 bases and J gave up 6 bases, with 18 bases separating them. The CDR3 protein is CASSSRAGISAEAFF. CDR3 bases: TGTGCCAGCAGCTCCCGCGCCGGGATCAGCGCTGAAGCTTTCTTT.